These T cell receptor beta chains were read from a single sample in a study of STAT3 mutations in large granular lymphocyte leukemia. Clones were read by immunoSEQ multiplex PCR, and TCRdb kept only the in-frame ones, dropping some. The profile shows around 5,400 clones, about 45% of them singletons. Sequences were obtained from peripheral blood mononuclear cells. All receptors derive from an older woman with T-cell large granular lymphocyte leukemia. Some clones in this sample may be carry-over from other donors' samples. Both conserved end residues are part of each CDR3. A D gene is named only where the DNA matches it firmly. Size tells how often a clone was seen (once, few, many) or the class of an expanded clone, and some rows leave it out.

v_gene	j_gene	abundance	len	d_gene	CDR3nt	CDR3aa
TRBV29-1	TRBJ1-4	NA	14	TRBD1	TGCAGCGTAGTCCCACAGGGGGCGCTTGAAAAACTGTTTTTT	CSVVPQGALEKLFF
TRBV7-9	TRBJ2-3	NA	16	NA	TGTGCCAGCAGCGCCTCTCAGCGGGTCATCACAGATACGCAGTATTTT	CASSASQRVITDTQYF
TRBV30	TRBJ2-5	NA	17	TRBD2	TGTGCCTGGAGTGTCGGGACTAGCGGGAGTTCGGGAGAGACCCAGTACTTC	CAWSVGTSGSSGETQYF
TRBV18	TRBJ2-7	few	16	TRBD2	TGTGCCAGCTCACCAGGGGGGACCGGGACTACCTACGAGCAGTACTTC	CASSPGGTGTTYEQYF
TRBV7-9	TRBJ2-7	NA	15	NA	TGTGCCAGCAGCTTTTCTCCGGGAGTATCCTACGAGCAGTACTTC	CASSFSPGVSYEQYF
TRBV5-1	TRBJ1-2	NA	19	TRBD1	TGCGCCAGCAGCTTGGCTCGGAGTGGACAGGGGTCGGCTAACTATGGCTACACCTTC	CASSLARSGQGSANYGYTF
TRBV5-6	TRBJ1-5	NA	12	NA	TGTGCCAGCAGCTTATCGGATCAGCCCCAGCATTTT	CASSLSDQPQHF
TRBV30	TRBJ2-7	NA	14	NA	TGTGCCTGGAGTGTAGGGGGGAGCTCCTACGAGCAGTACTTC	CAWSVGGSSYEQYF
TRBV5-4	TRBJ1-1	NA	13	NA	TGTGCCAGCAGCTCATTATCCAGGGTTGAAGCTTTCTTT	CASSSLSRVEAFF
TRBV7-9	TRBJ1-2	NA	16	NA	TGTGCCAGCAGCTTAGTGGGCCAGCGCTTGGACTATGGCTACACCTTC	CASSLVGQRLDYGYTF
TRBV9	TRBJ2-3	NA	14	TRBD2	TGTGCCAGCAGCCCGACTAGCGGGACCGATACGCAGTATTTT	CASSPTSGTDTQYF
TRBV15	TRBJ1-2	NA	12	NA	TGTGCCACCAGCAGGGCCAGTGGGGGCTACACCTTC	CATSRASGGYTF
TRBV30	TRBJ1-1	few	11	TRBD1	TGTGCCTGGAGTCTCTCTACAGGGGATTTCTTT	CAWSLSTGDFF
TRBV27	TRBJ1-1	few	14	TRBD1	TGTGCCAGCATGCGTCAGGGGGAGAACACTGAAGCTTTCTTT	CASMRQGENTEAFF
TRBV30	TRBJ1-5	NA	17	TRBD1	TGTGCCTGGGCAACTCAACCTACAGGGGCTAGCAATCAGCCCCAGCATTTT	CAWATQPTGASNQPQHF
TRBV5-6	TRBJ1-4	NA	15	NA	TGTGCCAGCAGCTTGGTTGCGGGTGAGGACGAAAAACTGTTTTTT	CASSLVAGEDEKLFF
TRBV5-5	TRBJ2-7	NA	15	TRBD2	TGTGCCAGCAGCTCCTTTCGGGCGGGAGGGTACGAGCAGTACTTC	CASSSFRAGGYEQYF
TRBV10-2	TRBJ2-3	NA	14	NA	TGCGCCAGCAGTGTTCAGGGGAGGGGGGATACGCAGTATTTT	CASSVQGRGDTQYF
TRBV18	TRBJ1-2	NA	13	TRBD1	TGTGCCAGCACTATACAGGGGGCGGAAGGCTACACCTTC	CASTIQGAEGYTF
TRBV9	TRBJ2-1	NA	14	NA	TGTGCCAGCAGCGTAGCTACAGCTTACAATGAGCAGTTCTTC	CASSVATAYNEQFF
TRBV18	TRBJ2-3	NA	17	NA	TGTGCCAGCTCACCAGCCCCACAGGGTTATCGAACAGATACGCAGTATTTT	CASSPAPQGYRTDTQYF
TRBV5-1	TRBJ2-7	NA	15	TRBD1	TGCGCCAGCAGCTTTACAGACAGGGGGCCCTACGAGCAGTACTTC	CASSFTDRGPYEQYF
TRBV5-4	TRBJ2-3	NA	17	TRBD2	TGTGCCAGCAGCTCCGGGACTAGCGGGAGGGCCACAGATACGCAGTATTTT	CASSSGTSGRATDTQYF
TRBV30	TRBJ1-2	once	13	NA	TGTGCGGGCCGTCGGACAACTAACTATGGCTACACCTTC	CAGRRTTNYGYTF
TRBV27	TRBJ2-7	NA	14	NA	TGTGCCAGCAGTTTATTTCGGGGAACCTACGAGCAGTACTTC	CASSLFRGTYEQYF
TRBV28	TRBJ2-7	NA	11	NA	TGTGCCAGCAGTGGCCCCCTCTCGCAATACTTC	CASSGPLSQYF
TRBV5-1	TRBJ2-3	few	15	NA	TGCGCCAGCAGCACCGGGGTGGCGGGGATTGATACGCAGTATTTT	CASSTGVAGIDTQYF
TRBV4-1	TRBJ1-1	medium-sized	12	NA	TGCGCCAGCAGACTCGGGAACACTGAAGCTTTCTTT	CASRLGNTEAFF
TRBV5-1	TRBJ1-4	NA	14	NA	TGCGCCAGCAGGGCGGGGGCGCCGAGTGAAAAACTGTTTTTT	CASRAGAPSEKLFF
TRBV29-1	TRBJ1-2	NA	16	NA	TGCAGCGTTGAAGGTGACCTCAGGGGTAACCTCTATGGCTACACCTTC	CSVEGDLRGNLYGYTF
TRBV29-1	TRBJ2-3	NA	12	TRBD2	TGCAGCGTAGCGGGACCCTCAGATACGCAGTATTTT	CSVAGPSDTQYF
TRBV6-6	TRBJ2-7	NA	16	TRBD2	TGTGCCAGCAGTTACTCGACGGCGGGAGTGCCCTACGAGCAGTACTTC	CASSYSTAGVPYEQYF
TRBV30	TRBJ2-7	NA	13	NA	TGTGCCTGGAGTTCGAATCCCCCGGACAGAATAAACTTC	CAWSSNPPDRINF
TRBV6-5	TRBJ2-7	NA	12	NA	TGTGCCAGCGGCTATAGCCCATACGAGCAGTACTTC	CASGYSPYEQYF
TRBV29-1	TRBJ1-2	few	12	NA	TGCAGCGTCGCAGAGTTGGTCTATGGCTACACCTTC	CSVAELVYGYTF
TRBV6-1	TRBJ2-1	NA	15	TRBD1	TGTGCCAGCAGTAAAGACAGGGGGTCGTACAATGAGCAGTTCTTC	CASSKDRGSYNEQFF
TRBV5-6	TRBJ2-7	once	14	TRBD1	TGTGCCAGCAGCTTACCGGGACAGTACTACGAGCAGTACTTC	CASSLPGQYYEQYF
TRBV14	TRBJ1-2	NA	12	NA	TGTGCCAGCAGCCAGCGAACTTATGGCTACACCTTC	CASSQRTYGYTF
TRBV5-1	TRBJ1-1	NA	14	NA	TGCGCCAGCAGCTTTGACAGTCCCGAGGGGGAAGCTTTCTTT	CASSFDSPEGEAFF
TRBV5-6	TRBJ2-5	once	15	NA	TGTGCCAGCAGCTCAGCGGCCTTCCCTCAAGAGACCCAGTACTTC	CASSSAAFPQETQYF
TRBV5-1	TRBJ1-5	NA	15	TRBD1	TGCGCCAGCAGCTTGTCGGACAGGATCAATCAGCCCCAGCATTTT	CASSLSDRINQPQHF
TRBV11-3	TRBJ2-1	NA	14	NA	TGTGCCAGCAGCGCGTACCCTAGGCTCGATGAGCAGTTCTTC	CASSAYPRLDEQFF
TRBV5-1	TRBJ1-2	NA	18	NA	TGCGCCAGCAGCTTGTCAATTCAGGGTTTCGAAGTAAACTATGGCTACACCTTC	CASSLSIQGFEVNYGYTF